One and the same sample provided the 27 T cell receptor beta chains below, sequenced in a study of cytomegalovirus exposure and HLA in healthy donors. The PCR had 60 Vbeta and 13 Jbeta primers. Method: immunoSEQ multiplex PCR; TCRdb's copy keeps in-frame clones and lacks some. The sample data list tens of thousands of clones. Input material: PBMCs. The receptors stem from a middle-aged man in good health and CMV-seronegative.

DNA of the CDR3: TGTGCCAGCAGCCGAACCATTGACAGCTTCTCTGGAAACACCATATATTTT. This codes for CASSRTIDSFSGNTIYF. This chain joins TRBV7-6 and TRBJ1-3, with D perhaps matching TRBD1 (5 bases). This CDR3 contains 17 residues. CDR1 is SGHVS and CDR2 is FNYEAQ in the germline V gene. Trimming pared 5 bases from V and 0 bases from J, leaving 17 bases between. The full variable domain, with the rest looked up from reference TRBV7-6 and TRBJ1-3, is GAGVSQSPRYKVTKRGQDVALRCDPISGHVSLYWYRQALGQGPEFLTYFNYEAQQDKSGLPNDRFSAERPEGSISTLTIQRTEQRDSAMYRCASSRTIDSFSGNTIYFGEGSWLTVV.

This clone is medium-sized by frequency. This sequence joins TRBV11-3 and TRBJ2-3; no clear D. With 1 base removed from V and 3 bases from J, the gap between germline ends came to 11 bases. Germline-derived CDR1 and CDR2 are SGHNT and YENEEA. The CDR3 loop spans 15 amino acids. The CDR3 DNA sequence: TGTGCCAGCAGCTTAGGGCTAGGCGAGACAGATACGCAGTATTTT. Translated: CASSLGLGETDTQYF.

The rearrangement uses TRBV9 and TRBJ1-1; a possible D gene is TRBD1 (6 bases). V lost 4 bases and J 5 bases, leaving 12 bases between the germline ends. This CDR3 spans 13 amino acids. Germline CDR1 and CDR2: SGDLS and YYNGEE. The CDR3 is CASSTQGETEAFF. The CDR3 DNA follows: TGTGCCAGCAGCACACAGGGTGAGACTGAAGCTTTCTTT.

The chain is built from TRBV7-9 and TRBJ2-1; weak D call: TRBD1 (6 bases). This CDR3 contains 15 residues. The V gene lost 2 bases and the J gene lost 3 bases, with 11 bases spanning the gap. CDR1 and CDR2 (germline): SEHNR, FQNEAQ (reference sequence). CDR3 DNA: TGTGCCAGCAGCTTACAAACAGGGCACTACAATGAGCAGTTCTTC. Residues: CASSLQTGHYNEQFF.

For the CDR3, the DNA is TGTGCCAGTAATGCGGGGGGGCTTTACAATGAGCAGTTCTTC. This sequence encodes CASNAGGLYNEQFF. The J gene is TRBJ2-1, the V gene TRBV19; 9 nucleotides agree with TRBD2. Germline V CDR1 and CDR2: LNHDA, SQIVND (reference sequence). V trimming: 7 bases; J trimming: 4 bases; junction bases outside the gene matches: 5. This CDR3 has 14 residues.

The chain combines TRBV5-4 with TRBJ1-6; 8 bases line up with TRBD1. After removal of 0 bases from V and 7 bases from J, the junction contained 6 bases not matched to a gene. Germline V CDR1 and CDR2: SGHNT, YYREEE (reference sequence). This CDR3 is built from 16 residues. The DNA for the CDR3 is TGTGCCAGCAGCTTGGCGGCAGGGGGCGGCAATTCACCCCTCCACTTT. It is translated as CASSLAAGGGNSPLHF.

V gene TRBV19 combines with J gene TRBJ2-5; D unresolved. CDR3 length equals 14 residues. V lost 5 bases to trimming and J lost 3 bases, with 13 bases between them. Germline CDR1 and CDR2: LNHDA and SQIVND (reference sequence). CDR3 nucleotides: TGTGCCAGTAGTTCGCGACACGTCGAAGAGACCCAGTACTTC. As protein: CASSSRHVEETQYF.

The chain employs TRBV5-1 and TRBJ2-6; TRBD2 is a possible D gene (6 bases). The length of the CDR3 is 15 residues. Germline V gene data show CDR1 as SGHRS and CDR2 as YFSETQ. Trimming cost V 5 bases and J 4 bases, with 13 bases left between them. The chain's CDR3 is CASRDAGTGANVLTF. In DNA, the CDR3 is TGCGCCAGCAGAGACGCGGGGACCGGGGCCAACGTCCTGACTTTC.

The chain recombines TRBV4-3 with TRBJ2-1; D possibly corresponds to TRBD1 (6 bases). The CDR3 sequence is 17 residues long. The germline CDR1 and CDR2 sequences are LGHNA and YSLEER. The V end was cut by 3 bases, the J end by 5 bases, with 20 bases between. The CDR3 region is CASSQEWALGTNNEQFF. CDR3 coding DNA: TGCGCCAGCAGCCAGGAATGGGCTCTAGGGACAAACAATGAGCAGTTCTTC.

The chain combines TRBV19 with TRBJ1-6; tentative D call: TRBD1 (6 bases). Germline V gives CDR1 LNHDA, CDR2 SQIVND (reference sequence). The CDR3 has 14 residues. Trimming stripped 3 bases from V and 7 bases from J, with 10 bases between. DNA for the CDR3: TGTGCCAGTAGTATCGGACAGATAAATTCACCCCTCCACTTT. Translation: CASSIGQINSPLHF.

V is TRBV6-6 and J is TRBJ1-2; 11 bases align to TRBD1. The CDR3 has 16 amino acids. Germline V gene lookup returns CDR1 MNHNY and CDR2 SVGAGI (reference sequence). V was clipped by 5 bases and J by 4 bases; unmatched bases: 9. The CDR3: CASSPPGTGGLYGYTF. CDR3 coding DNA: TGTGCCAGCAGTCCACCTGGGACAGGGGGGCTCTATGGCTACACCTTC.

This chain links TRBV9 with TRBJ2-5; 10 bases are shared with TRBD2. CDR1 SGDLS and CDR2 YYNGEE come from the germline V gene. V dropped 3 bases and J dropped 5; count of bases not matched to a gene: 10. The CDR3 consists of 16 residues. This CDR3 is CASSARPSGGFETQYF. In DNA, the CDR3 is TGTGCCAGCAGCGCCCGTCCTAGCGGGGGTTTTGAGACCCAGTACTTC.

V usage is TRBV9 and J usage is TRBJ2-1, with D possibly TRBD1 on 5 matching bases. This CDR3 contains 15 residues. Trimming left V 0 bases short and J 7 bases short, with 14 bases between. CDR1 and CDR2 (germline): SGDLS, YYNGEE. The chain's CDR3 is CASSVGPGLQNEQFF. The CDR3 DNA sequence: TGTGCCAGCAGCGTAGGGCCAGGGTTACAGAATGAGCAGTTCTTC.

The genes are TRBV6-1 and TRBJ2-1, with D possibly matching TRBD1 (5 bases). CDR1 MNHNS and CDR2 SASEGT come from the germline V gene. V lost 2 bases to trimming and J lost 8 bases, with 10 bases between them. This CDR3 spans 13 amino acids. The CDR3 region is CASSEQWGDEQFF. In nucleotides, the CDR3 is TGTGCCAGCAGTGAACAGTGGGGCGATGAGCAGTTCTTC.

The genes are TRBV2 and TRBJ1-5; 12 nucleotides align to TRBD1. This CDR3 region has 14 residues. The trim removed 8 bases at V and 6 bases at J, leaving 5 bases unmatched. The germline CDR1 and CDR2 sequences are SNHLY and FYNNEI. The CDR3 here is CASEGQGAFQPQHF. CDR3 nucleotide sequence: TGTGCCAGCGAGGGACAGGGGGCGTTTCAGCCCCAGCATTTT. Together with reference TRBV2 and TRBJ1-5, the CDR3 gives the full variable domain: EPEVTQTPSHQVTQMGQEVILRCVPISNHLYFYWYRQILGQKVEFLVSFYNNEISEKSEIFDDQFSVERPDGSNFTLKIRSTKLEDSAMYFCASEGQGAFQPQHFGDGTRLSIL.

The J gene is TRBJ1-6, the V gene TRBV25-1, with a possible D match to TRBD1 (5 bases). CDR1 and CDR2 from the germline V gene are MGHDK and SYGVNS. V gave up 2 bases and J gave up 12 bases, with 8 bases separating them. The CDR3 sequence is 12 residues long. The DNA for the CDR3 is TGTGCCAGCAGTGAAGGGGCGTTACCCCTCCACTTT. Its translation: CASSEGALPLHF.

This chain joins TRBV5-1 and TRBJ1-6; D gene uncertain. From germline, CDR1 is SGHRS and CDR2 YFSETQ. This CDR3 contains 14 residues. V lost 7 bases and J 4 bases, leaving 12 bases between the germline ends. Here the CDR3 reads CASQMGPYNSPLHF. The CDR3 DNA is TGCGCCAGCCAGATGGGCCCTTATAATTCACCCCTCCACTTT.

The CDR3 sequence: CASSLMGGTGEGGEQFF. The CDR3 nucleotides are TGTGCCAGCAGCCTAATGGGTGGGACAGGGGAGGGAGGTGAGCAGTTCTTC. This sequence joins TRBV11-3 and TRBJ2-1; TRBD1 agrees at 10 bases. Germline values: CDR1 SGHNT, CDR2 YENEEA. Trimming cost V 5 bases and J 9 bases; bases outside gene matches: 16. The length of the CDR3 is 17 residues.

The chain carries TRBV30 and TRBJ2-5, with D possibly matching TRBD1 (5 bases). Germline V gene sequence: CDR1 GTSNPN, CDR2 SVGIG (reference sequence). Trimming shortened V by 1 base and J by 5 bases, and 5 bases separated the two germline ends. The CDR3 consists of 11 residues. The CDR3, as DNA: TGTGCCTGGAGTGAGGGGGAGACCCAGTACTTC. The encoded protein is CAWSEGETQYF.

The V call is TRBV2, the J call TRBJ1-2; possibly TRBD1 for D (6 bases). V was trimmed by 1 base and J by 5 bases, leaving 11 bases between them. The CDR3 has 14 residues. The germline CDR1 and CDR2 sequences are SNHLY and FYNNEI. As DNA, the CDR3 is TGTGCCAGCAGTGAAGGGTCAGGGGCATATGGCTACACCTTC. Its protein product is CASSEGSGAYGYTF.

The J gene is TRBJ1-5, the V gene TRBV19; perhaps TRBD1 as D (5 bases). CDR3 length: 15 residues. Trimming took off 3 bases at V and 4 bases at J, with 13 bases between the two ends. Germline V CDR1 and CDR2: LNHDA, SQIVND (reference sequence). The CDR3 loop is CASSIGASSNQPQHF. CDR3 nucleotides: TGTGCCAGTAGTATTGGGGCGAGTTCGAATCAGCCCCAGCATTTT. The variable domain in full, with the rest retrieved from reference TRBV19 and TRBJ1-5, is DGGITQSPKYLFRKEGQNVTLSCEQNLNHDAMYWYRQDPGQGLRLIYYSQIVNDFQKGDIAEGYSVSREKKESFPLTVTSAQKNPTAFYLCASSIGASSNQPQHFGDGTRLSIL.

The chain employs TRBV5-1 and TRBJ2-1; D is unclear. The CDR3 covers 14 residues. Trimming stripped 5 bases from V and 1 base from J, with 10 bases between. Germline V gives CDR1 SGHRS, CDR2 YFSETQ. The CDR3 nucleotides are TGCGCCAGCAGGCCTTTACATTCCTACAATGAGCAGTTCTTC. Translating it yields CASRPLHSYNEQFF.

Here the CDR3 reads CASSEVAGLNTEAFF. The CDR3 coding sequence is TGTGCCAGCAGTGAAGTAGCGGGACTAAACACTGAAGCTTTCTTT. The chain is built from TRBV6-1 and TRBJ1-1; tentative D call: TRBD1 (5 bases). Trimming stripped 1 base from V and 2 bases from J, with 11 bases between. Germline values: CDR1 MNHNS, CDR2 SASEGT. The CDR3 runs 15 residues.

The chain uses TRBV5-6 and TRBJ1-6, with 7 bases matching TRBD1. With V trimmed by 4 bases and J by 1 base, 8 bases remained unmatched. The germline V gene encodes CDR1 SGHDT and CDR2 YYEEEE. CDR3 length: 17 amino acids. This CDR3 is CASSQATGKSYNSPLHF. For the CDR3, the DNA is TGTGCCAGCAGCCAGGCGACAGGGAAGTCCTATAATTCACCCCTCCACTTT.

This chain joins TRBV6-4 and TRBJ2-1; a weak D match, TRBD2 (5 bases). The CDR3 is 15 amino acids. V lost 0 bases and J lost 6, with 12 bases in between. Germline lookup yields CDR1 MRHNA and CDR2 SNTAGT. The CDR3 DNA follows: TGTGCCAGCAGTGACTCGTTCGGGGTTCCCAATGAGCAGTTCTTC. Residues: CASSDSFGVPNEQFF.

For the CDR3, the DNA is TGTGCCAGCAGCCCCCGGGACAGGGGCAATCAGCCCCAGCATTTT. Its protein product is CASSPRDRGNQPQHF. The chain recombines TRBV7-2 with TRBJ1-5; TRBD1 matches at 9 bases. V was clipped by 5 bases and J by 2 bases; unmatched bases: 4. The length of the CDR3 is 15 residues. Germline V lookup: CDR1 SGHTA, CDR2 FQGNSA.

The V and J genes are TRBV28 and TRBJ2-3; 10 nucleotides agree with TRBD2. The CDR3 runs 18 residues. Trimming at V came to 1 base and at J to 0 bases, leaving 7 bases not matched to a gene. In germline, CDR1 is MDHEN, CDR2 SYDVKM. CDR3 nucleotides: TGTGCCAGCAGTTTATCACTAGCGGGGACCCATAGCACAGATACGCAGTATTTT. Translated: CASSLSLAGTHSTDTQYF.